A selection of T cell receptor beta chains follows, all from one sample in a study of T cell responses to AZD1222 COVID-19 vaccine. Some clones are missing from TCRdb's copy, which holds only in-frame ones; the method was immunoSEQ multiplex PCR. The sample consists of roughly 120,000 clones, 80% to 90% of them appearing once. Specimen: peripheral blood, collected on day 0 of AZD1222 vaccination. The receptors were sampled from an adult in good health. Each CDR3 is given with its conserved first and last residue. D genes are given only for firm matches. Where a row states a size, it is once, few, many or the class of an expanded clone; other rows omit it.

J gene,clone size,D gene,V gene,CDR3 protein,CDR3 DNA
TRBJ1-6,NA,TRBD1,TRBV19,CASTYRGGNSPLHF,TGTGCCAGTACCTACAGGGGTGGGAATTCACCCCTCCACTTT
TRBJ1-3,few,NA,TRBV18,CASSPGGRGYTIYF,TGTGCCAGCTCACCGGGCGGAAGGGGATACACCATATATTTT
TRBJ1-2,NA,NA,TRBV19,CASSIQGGARYGYTF,TGTGCCAGTAGTATACAAGGAGGGGCTCGCTATGGCTACACCTTC
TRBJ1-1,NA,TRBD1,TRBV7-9,CASSLLQGAGAEAFF,TGTGCCAGCAGCTTACTCCAGGGGGCGGGCGCTGAAGCTTTCTTT
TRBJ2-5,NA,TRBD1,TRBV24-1,CATSDKTGGGETQYF,TGTGCCACCAGTGATAAAACAGGGGGTGGTGAGACCCAGTACTTC
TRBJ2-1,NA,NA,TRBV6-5,CASTGRVNEQFF,TGTGCCAGTACAGGTCGGGTCAATGAGCAGTTCTTC
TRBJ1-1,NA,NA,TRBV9,CASSPSGRVRNMNTEAFF,TGTGCCAGCAGCCCCTCAGGGAGGGTAAGGAACATGAACACTGAAGCTTTCTTT
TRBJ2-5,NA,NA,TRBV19,CASSIGVMRRGRETQYF,TGTGCCAGTAGTATCGGGGTGATGAGAAGAGGCCGGGAGACCCAGTACTTC
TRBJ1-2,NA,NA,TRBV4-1,CASSQGGDPIPGYTF,TGCGCCAGCAGCCAGGGAGGAGACCCCATCCCTGGCTACACCTTC
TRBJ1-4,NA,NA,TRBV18,CASSTQGTNEKLFF,TGTGCCAGCTCAACTCAGGGTACTAATGAAAAACTGTTTTTT
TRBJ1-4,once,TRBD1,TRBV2,CASKKQGAANEKLFF,TGTGCCAGCAAGAAACAGGGGGCGGCTAATGAAAAACTGTTTTTT
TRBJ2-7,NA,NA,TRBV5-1,CASTGGGTYEQYF,TGCGCCAGCACTGGAGGAGGAACCTACGAGCAGTACTTC
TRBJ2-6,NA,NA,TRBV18,CASSPRQGGSGANVLTF,TGTGCCAGCTCACCCCGGCAGGGGGGCTCTGGGGCCAACGTCCTGACTTTC
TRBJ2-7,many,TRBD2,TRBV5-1,CASSPGLAGAGNYEQYF,TGCGCCAGCAGCCCGGGACTAGCGGGAGCAGGTAACTACGAGCAGTACTTC
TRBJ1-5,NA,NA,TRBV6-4,CASSQGEEQPQHF,TGTGCCAGCAGCCAAGGGGAGGAGCAGCCCCAGCATTTT
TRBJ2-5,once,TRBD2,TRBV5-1,CAASDAGGAQYF,TGCGCGGCCTCGGACGCTGGGGGGGCCCAGTACTTC
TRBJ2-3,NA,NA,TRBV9,CASSIQGPDTQYF,TGTGCCAGCAGCATTCAAGGGCCAGATACGCAGTATTTT
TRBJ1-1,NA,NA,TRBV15,CATSRDMGLGAFF,TGTGCCACCAGCAGAGATATGGGTTTGGGAGCTTTCTTT
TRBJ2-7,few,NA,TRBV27,CASKVYNRAGEQYF,TGTGCCAGCAAGGTATACAACAGGGCAGGGGAGCAGTACTTC
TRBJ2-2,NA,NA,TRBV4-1,CASSPPEGGELFF,TGCGCCAGCAGCCCCCCAGAAGGGGGGGAGCTGTTTTTT
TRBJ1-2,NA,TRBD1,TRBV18,CASSSGTGDYGYTF,TGTGCCAGCTCATCTGGGACAGGGGACTATGGCTACACCTTC
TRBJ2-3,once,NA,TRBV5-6,CASSVTSRGTDTQYF,TGTGCCAGCAGCGTGACTAGTAGGGGCACAGATACGCAGTATTTT
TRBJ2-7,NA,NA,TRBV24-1,CATSDPTPGEYEQYF,TGTGCCACCAGTGACCCCACCCCGGGGGAGTACGAGCAGTACTTC
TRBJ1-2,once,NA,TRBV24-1,CATSGNGRPGGYGYTF,TGTGCCACCAGCGGAAACGGGCGGCCTGGAGGTTATGGCTACACCTTC